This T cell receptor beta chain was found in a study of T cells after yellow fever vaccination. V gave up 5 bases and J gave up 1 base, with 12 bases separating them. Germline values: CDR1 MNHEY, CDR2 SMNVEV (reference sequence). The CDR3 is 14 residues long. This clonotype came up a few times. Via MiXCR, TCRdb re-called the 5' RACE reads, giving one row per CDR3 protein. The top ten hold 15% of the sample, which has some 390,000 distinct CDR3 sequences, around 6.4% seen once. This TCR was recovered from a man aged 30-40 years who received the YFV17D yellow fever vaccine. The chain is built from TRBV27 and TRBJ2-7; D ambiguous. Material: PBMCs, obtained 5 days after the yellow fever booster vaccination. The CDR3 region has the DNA TGTGCCAGCAGTCCCTACCACGCGTCCTACGAGCAGTACTTC. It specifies CASSPYHASYEQYF.